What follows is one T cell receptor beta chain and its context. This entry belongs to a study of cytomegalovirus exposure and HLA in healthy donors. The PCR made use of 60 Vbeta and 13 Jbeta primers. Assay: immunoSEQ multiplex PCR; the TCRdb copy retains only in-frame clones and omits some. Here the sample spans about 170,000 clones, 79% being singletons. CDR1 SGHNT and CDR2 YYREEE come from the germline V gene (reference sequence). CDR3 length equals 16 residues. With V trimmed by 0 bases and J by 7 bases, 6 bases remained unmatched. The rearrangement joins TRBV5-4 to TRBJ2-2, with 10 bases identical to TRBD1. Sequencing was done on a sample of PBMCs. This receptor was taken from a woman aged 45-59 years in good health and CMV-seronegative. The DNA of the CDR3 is TGTGCCAGCAGCTTGGGCAGGACAGGGGGACTCGGGGAGCTGTTTTTT. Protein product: CASSLGRTGGLGELFF.